This T cell receptor (beta chain) was recovered during a study of blood T cell repertoires in COVID-19. About the research overall: COVID-19 samples from acute and convalescent phases originated in the United States, Italy and Spain. Sample material is recorded as cDNA or gDNA derived from T cells, B-cell-depleted T cells, or PBMCs.

Methods used by the authors: Amplification from reference gene primers served as the basis for estimated nucleated cell counts. Clones were read by immunoSEQ multiplex PCR, and TCRdb kept only the in-frame ones, dropping some. V and J calls and clone size follow that table, whereas D and trimming were derived from the DNA. Of more than 50,000 clones in the sample, about nine tenths were seen once. With V trimmed by 1 base and J by 4 bases, 3 bases remained unmatched. Germline V gene lookup returns CDR1 KGHSH and CDR2 LQKENI. The CDR3 consists of 14 residues. This chain uses TRBV18 with TRBJ1-1; 7 positions agree with TRBD1. Sequenced material: peripheral blood. This clonotype was obtained from a human donor with active COVID-19. The donor label of this sample is uncertain. The CDR3 region is CASSPQGAGTEAFF. CDR3 nucleotides: TGTGCCAGCTCACCACAGGGGGCGGGCACTGAAGCTTTCTTT.